This TCR beta chain was obtained from a study of technical replicates of blood from several donors. V lost 2 bases and J lost 10, with 9 bases in between. Germline V gene data show CDR1 as MNHEY and CDR2 as SMNVEV (reference sequence). The CDR3 consists of 12 residues. Produced via immunoSEQ multiplex PCR; TCRdb's table is partial and in-frame only. Found here are tens of thousands of clones, around 96% of them singletons; the top ten hold approximately 0.26%. Input material: T cells isolated from PBMCs. This chain connects TRBV27 to TRBJ2-1; the D gene is possibly TRBD1 (6 bases). The TCR sequence derives from a human donor in good health. CDR3 coding DNA: TGTGCCAGCAGTTTAAGTGGGACAGAGCAGTTCTTC. Translating gives CASSLSGTEQFF.